Shown below are 23 T cell receptor beta chains from a single sample sequenced in a study of response to subunit inactivated influenza vaccine. One entry per CDR3 protein results from TCRdb running MiXCR on the RT-PCR reads. The sample contains roughly 790,000 distinct CDR3 sequences, around 20% of which appear only once. The material sequenced was PBMCs from blood, taken 4 to 6 days after vaccination. These TCRs come from a man between 50 and 59 years old who received an inactivated influenza vaccine.

This clonotype was seen at least ten times. CDR3 in amino acids: CSAREARGVSYEQYF. Here the CDR3 DNA reads TGCAGTGCTAGAGAGGCCAGGGGGGTATCCTACGAGCAGTACTTC. The rearrangement joins TRBV20-1 to TRBJ2-7; D may be TRBD1 (7 bases). The germline V gene has CDR1 DFQATT and CDR2 SNEGSKA (reference sequence). Trimming cost V 0 bases and J 1 base, with 13 bases left between them. CDR3 length equals 15 residues.

This clonotype was observed a few times. The gene calls are TRBV10-3 and TRBJ2-1; unclear D gene. V lost 2 bases to trimming and J lost 0 bases, with 11 bases between them. CDR1 ENHRY and CDR2 SYGVKD come from the germline V gene. The CDR3 has 16 amino acids. The CDR3 DNA sequence: TGTGCCATCAGTGAGCGTGGAGCGAGCTCCTACAATGAGCAGTTCTTC. Its translation is CAISERGASSYNEQFF.

V and J are TRBV6-2 or TRBV6-3 and TRBJ2-1; tentative D call: TRBD2 (5 bases). This CDR3 is built from 16 residues. Per the germline V gene, CDR1 is MNHEY and CDR2 is SVGEGT. The V end was cut by 2 bases, the J end by 1 base, with 12 bases between. Written as DNA, the CDR3 is TGTGCCAGCAGTTACGCCTTAGCGAGTTCCTACAATGAGCAGTTCTTC. Protein sequence: CASSYALASSYNEQFF.

This clonotype was detected only a few times. This chain uses TRBV27 with TRBJ2-7, with D unresolved. The CDR3 loop spans 14 amino acids. Germline lookup yields CDR1 MNHEY and CDR2 SMNVEV (reference sequence). Trimming removed 4 bases at V and 2 bases at J, with 12 bases between. This chain's CDR3 is CASSYLDGTYEQYF. CDR3 DNA: TGTGCCAGCAGTTATCTCGACGGAACCTACGAGCAGTACTTC.

The V call is TRBV29-1, the J call TRBJ2-2; D perhaps matches TRBD1 (6 bases). CDR1 is SQVTM, CDR2 ANQGSEA, per germline. The V and J ends lost 4 bases and 3 bases respectively, with 12 bases between them. CDR3 length: 14 amino acids. The CDR3, as DNA: TGCAGCGTTGGGTCAGGGGTTGACACCGGGGAGCTGTTTTTT. Amino acids: CSVGSGVDTGELFF.

The chain links TRBV15 to TRBJ2-3, with 11 bases lining up with TRBD2. The J segment lost 5 bases and the V segment lost 3 bases, leaving 4 bases of the junction unmatched. The CDR3 runs to 15 residues. Per the germline V gene, CDR1 is LNHNV and CDR2 is YYDKDF (reference sequence). This CDR3 reads CATSSPGLAVDTQYF. The CDR3 bases are TGTGCCACCAGCAGTCCGGGACTAGCGGTAGATACGCAGTATTTT.

This clonotype has just a few counts. The rearrangement joins TRBV2 to TRBJ2-7; the match to TRBD1 covers 7 bases. V lost 6 bases to trimming and J lost 2 bases; unmatched junction nucleotides: 7. The CDR3 totals 14 residues. CDR1 is SNHLY and CDR2 is FYNNEI in the germline V gene. The CDR3 nucleotides are TGTGCCAGCAGGCCCGGGACAGAACCCTACGAGCAGTACTTC. It specifies CASRPGTEPYEQYF. Based on the CDR3 plus reference TRBV2 and TRBJ2-7, the full variable domain is EPEVTQTPSHQVTQMGQEVILRCVPISNHLYFYWYRQILGQKVEFLVSFYNNEISEKSEIFDDQFSVERPDGSNFTLKIRSTKLEDSAMYFCASRPGTEPYEQYFGPGTRLTVT.

The V and J genes are TRBV5-1 and TRBJ1-1; D ambiguous. The CDR3 totals 15 residues. The germline V gene encodes CDR1 SGHRS and CDR2 YFSETQ. V was trimmed by 2 bases and J by 8 bases, leaving 19 bases between them. The CDR3 bases are TGCGCCAGCAGCTTCGACGGAGGTCTCATAACGGAAGCTTTCTTT. The encoded protein is CASSFDGGLITEAFF. The full variable domain, rest sourced from reference TRBV5-1 and TRBJ1-1, is KAGVTQTPRYLIKTRGQQVTLSCSPISGHRSVSWYQQTPGQGLQFLFEYFSETQRNKGNFPGRFSGRQFSNSRSEMNVSTLELGDSALYLCASSFDGGLITEAFFGQGTRLTVV.

This clonotype was seen ten or more times. The V gene is TRBV29-1, the J gene TRBJ2-1; D possibly uses TRBD1 or TRBD2 (5 bases each). V was pared by 3 bases and J by 3 bases, with 12 bases between. The germline CDR1 and CDR2 sequences are SQVTM and ANQGSEA. This CDR3 spans 14 amino acids. The CDR3 DNA sequence: TGCAGCGTTGATGTCGGGACCGACTACAATGAGCAGTTCTTC. The encoded protein is CSVDVGTDYNEQFF.

The chain combines TRBV30 with TRBJ2-7; the D call may be TRBD1 or TRBD2 (5 bases each). V was cut by 3 bases and J by 2 bases, with 14 bases left in between. CDR3 length: 14 residues. CDR1 GTSNPN and CDR2 SVGIG come from the germline V gene (reference sequence). In DNA form, the CDR3 reads TGTGCCTGGAGGGGACGACTGGGGCCCTACGAGCAGTACTTC. Its translation is CAWRGRLGPYEQYF. The variable domain in full, completed from reference TRBV30 and TRBJ2-7, reads SQTIHQWPATLVQPVGSPLSLECTVEGTSNPNLYWYRQAAGRGLQLLFYSVGIGQISSEVPQNLSASRPQDRQFILSSKKLLLSDSGFYLCAWRGRLGPYEQYFGPGTRLTVT.

Regarding this clonotype: An end of the junction does not agree with germline; a read error may underlie this. The rearrangement uses TRBV6-1 and TRBJ2-2; 13 nucleotides match TRBD2. Germline V gene sequence: CDR1 MNHNS, CDR2 SASEGT. This CDR3 has 16 residues. This CDR3 is CASSPGTSGNAGELFF. The CDR3 region has the DNA TGTGCCAGCAGTCCCGGGACTAGCGGGAACGCCGGGGAGCTGTTTTTT.

In its sample, this clonotype was seen a few times. The gene calls are TRBV12-3 or TRBV12-4 and TRBJ1-2; perhaps TRBD1 as D (5 bases). V lost 6 bases and J 4 bases, leaving 15 bases between the germline ends. The length of the CDR3 is 14 residues. This chain's CDR3 is CASSGTAEGYGYTF. DNA of the CDR3: TGTGCCAGCAGCGGGACTGCTGAAGGCTATGGCTACACCTTC.

The chain joins TRBV5-1 to TRBJ2-7, with 7 bases aligning to TRBD1. The germline V gene has CDR1 SGHRS and CDR2 YFSETQ. CDR3 length: 15 amino acids. The trim removed 0 bases at V and 5 bases at J, leaving 8 bases unmatched. CDR3 amino acids: CASSLVEGALNEQYF. The CDR3 coding sequence is TGCGCCAGCAGCTTGGTAGAGGGGGCTTTAAACGAGCAGTACTTC.

CDR3 sequence (DNA): TGCAGTGCTAGAAGGGGTCCAAGGGCGAGCAATCAGCCCCAGCATTTT. It encodes CSARRGPRASNQPQHF. The V call is TRBV20-1, the J call TRBJ1-5; possible D gene TRBD1, 5 bases. Germline assignment: CDR1 DFQATT and CDR2 SNEGSKA (reference sequence). The CDR3 has 16 residues. Trimming pared 2 bases from V and 1 base from J, leaving 15 bases between.

The genes are TRBV7-8 and TRBJ2-5; 10 positions match TRBD1. CDR3 size: 15 residues. Per germline, CDR1 SGHVS and CDR2 FQNEAQ. The V and J ends lost 3 bases and 5 bases, in that order; junction bases with no gene match: 6. The CDR3 spells CASSFGQGVWETQYF. In DNA, the CDR3 is TGTGCCAGCAGCTTCGGACAGGGGGTCTGGGAGACCCAGTACTTC.

This clonotype was detected only a few times. This sequence joins TRBV10-3 and TRBJ2-7, with D perhaps being TRBD1 or TRBD2 (6 bases each). The CDR3 is 12 residues long. Trimming took 8 bases from V and 5 from J, leaving 13 bases between them. CDR1 ENHRY and CDR2 SYGVKD come from the germline V gene. As DNA, the CDR3 is TGTGCCATCGGACTACAGGGTGACGAGCAGTACTTC. It codes for CAIGLQGDEQYF.

This clonotype was seen more than once but under ten times. J is TRBJ2-5 and V is TRBV10-3, with 8 bases fitting TRBD2. V lost 8 bases to trimming and J lost 7 bases; unmatched junction nucleotides: 21. This CDR3 has 17 residues. Per germline, CDR1 ENHRY and CDR2 SYGVKD. CDR3 loop: CAIPRARAGDAKRTQYF. CDR3 sequence (DNA): TGTGCCATCCCGCGGGCTAGAGCGGGAGACGCCAAGAGGACCCAGTACTTC.

The chain employs TRBV5-6 and TRBJ2-3, with D unresolved. The CDR3 runs to 14 residues. CDR1 SGHDT and CDR2 YYEEEE come from the germline V gene. V was shortened by 0 bases and J by 6 bases, with 11 bases between the two germline ends. The CDR3 protein is CASSLGPSPDTQYF. The CDR3 region has the DNA TGTGCCAGCAGCTTGGGGCCTTCCCCGGATACGCAGTATTTT.

This clonotype has only a few counts. The chain links TRBV7-2 to TRBJ2-4; 7 bases are shared with TRBD2. Germline V gene data show CDR1 as SGHTA and CDR2 as FQGNSA. V lost 5 bases and J lost 6; bases outside the gene matches: 7. This CDR3 contains 14 residues. CDR3 protein: CASSPRLAGNIQYF. CDR3 nucleotide sequence: TGTGCCAGCAGCCCCCGGTTAGCGGGAAACATTCAGTACTTC.

This clonotype was seen only a few times. Because the CDR3's place on the DNA is in doubt, the DNA is left out and the CDR3 is given as listed by TCRdb. The chain is built from TRBV29-1 and TRBJ2-7; the table's D call of TRBD1 was not tested on the DNA. CDR1 SQVTM and CDR2 ANQGSEA come from the germline V gene. The CDR3 contains 14 residues when both ends are counted. The CDR3 is CSVATGSRYAREYF.

The table lists this clonotype with many counts. The rearrangement uses TRBV4-2 and TRBJ1-1; D call uncertain. The V end lost 2 bases, the J end lost 4 bases, and 14 bases lay between the germline ends. The CDR3 loop spans 15 amino acids. CDR1 and CDR2 (germline): LGHNA, YNFKEQ. CDR3 coding DNA: TGTGCCAGCAGCCAAATTGGAAGGTCAGGCACTGAAGCTTTCTTT. Amino acids: CASSQIGRSGTEAFF.

There are a few counts of this clonotype. The chain couples TRBV11-2 to TRBJ2-1, with D perhaps being TRBD1 or TRBD2 (5 bases each). Germline values: CDR1 SGHAT, CDR2 FQNNGV. Trimming left V 0 bases short and J 0 bases short, with 6 bases between. This CDR3 is 15 amino acids long. This chain's CDR3 is CASSLEGDSYNEQFF. CDR3 DNA: TGTGCCAGCAGCTTAGAGGGGGACTCCTACAATGAGCAGTTCTTC.

Ten or more counts support this clonotype. The gene calls are TRBV20-1 and TRBJ2-1; 10 bases fit TRBD2. Trimming removed 3 bases from V and 3 bases from J; junction bases left unmatched: 8. This CDR3 region has 16 residues. The germline V gene has CDR1 DFQATT and CDR2 SNEGSKA (reference sequence). In nucleotides, the CDR3 is TGCAGTGCTAGTACCCTAGCGGGAGCTAGCTACAATGAGCAGTTCTTC. This codes for CSASTLAGASYNEQFF.